Each of the 21 T cell receptor beta chains below was sequenced from the same sample in a study of T cell changes during pregnancy in multiple sclerosis. Data came from immunoSEQ multiplex PCR; TCRdb stores just in-frame clones and leaves some out. The sample includes about 31,000 clones, more than 85% of them seen just once. The specimen was CD4+ T cells from peripheral blood mononuclear cells, collected in the second trimester of pregnancy. Every receptor here comes from a female donor with multiple sclerosis, enrolled in a pregnancy study.

V gene TRBV5-5 combines with J gene TRBJ2-3; a weak D match, TRBD2 (6 bases). CDR1 SGHKS and CDR2 YYEKEE come from the germline V gene (reference sequence). V was shortened by 2 bases and J by 4 bases, with 8 bases between the two germline ends. The CDR3 covers 13 residues. The CDR3 coding sequence is TGTGCCAGCAGCTTTAGCGGTCCAGATACGCAGTATTTT. Translating it yields CASSFSGPDTQYF.

The CDR3 nucleotides read TGTGCCAGCAGCGTAGGGGGGCCAGAGACCCAGTACTTC. This sequence encodes CASSVGGPETQYF. The rearrangement links TRBV9 to TRBJ2-5, with D possibly matching TRBD1 (6 bases). CDR3 size: 13 residues. V was pared by 0 bases and J by 4 bases, with 7 bases between. Germline V gives CDR1 SGDLS, CDR2 YYNGEE.

J is TRBJ1-1 and V is TRBV6-6; TRBD1 is a possible D gene (6 bases). Germline V gives CDR1 MNHNY, CDR2 SVGAGI (reference sequence). The CDR3 extends over 11 amino acids. The V gene lost 6 bases and the J gene lost 11 bases, with 13 bases spanning the gap. Here the CDR3 reads CASRYQGLAFF. For the CDR3, the DNA is TGTGCCAGCAGGTACCAGGGGCTCGCTTTCTTT.

The chain joins TRBV28 to TRBJ1-1; 7 nucleotides agree with TRBD1. The CDR3 is 15 amino acids. V shed 5 bases, J shed 0 bases, and the junction held 6 bases outside the gene matches. Germline CDR1 MDHEN, CDR2 SYDVKM. In DNA form, the CDR3 reads TGTGCCAGCAGTCTTCCGGGACAGCTGAACACTGAAGCTTTCTTT. It encodes CASSLPGQLNTEAFF.

The CDR3 sequence is CASSPPDRRGTEAFF. The CDR3 DNA reads TGTGCCAGCTCACCACCCGACCGACGGGGGACTGAAGCTTTCTTT. The chain combines TRBV18 with TRBJ1-1, with D tentatively TRBD1 (5 bases). The germline V gene has CDR1 KGHSH and CDR2 LQKENI. The CDR3 consists of 15 residues. Trimming stripped 0 bases from V and 5 bases from J, with 13 bases between.

V usage is TRBV2 and J usage is TRBJ1-2, with D possibly being TRBD1 (6 bases). Trimming removed 3 bases at V and 5 bases at J, with 13 bases between. The CDR3 has 14 amino acids. The germline gives CDR1 SNHLY, CDR2 FYNNEI. This CDR3 reads CASSDLGARYGYTF. CDR3 in DNA: TGTGCCAGCAGTGACTTGGGGGCGAGATATGGCTACACCTTC.

This sequence joins TRBV28 and TRBJ2-7; possible D gene TRBD2, 5 bases. The CDR3 runs 11 residues. The germline gives CDR1 MDHEN, CDR2 SYDVKM. The chain's CDR3 is CGSGSGYEQYF. Written as DNA, the CDR3 is TGTGGGTCGGGGTCGGGATACGAGCAGTACTTC.

The sample holds a few counts of this clone. This chain uses TRBV19 with TRBJ1-4; D gene ambiguous. Trimming took 9 bases from V and 7 from J, leaving 15 bases between them. The CDR3 contains 13 residues. Germline V gene sequence: CDR1 LNHDA, CDR2 SQIVND (reference sequence). The CDR3 region has the DNA TGTGCCAGCCGAGTGGGCGGAGGTGAAAAACTGTTTTTT. Amino acid sequence: CASRVGGGEKLFF.

CDR3 sequence (DNA): TGTGCCAGCAGCTTAGTAGGGACAACCAACACCGGGGAGCTGTTTTTT. Encoded protein: CASSLVGTTNTGELFF. This chain uses TRBV7-6 with TRBJ2-2, with D possibly matching TRBD1 (6 bases). The CDR3 sequence is 16 residues long. Germline V CDR1 and CDR2: SGHVS, FNYEAQ. V was pared by 1 base and J by 2 bases, with 11 bases between. The full variable domain, its missing parts supplied by reference TRBV7-6 and TRBJ2-2, is GAGVSQSPRYKVTKRGQDVALRCDPISGHVSLYWYRQALGQGPEFLTYFNYEAQQDKSGLPNDRFSAERPEGSISTLTIQRTEQRDSAMYRCASSLVGTTNTGELFFGEGSRLTVL.

This clone came up once. The gene calls are TRBV15 and TRBJ2-2; tentative D call: TRBD2 (7 bases). Germline V gene lookup returns CDR1 LNHNV and CDR2 YYDKDF (reference sequence). V was trimmed by 7 bases and J by 2 bases, leaving 14 bases between them. The CDR3 consists of 15 residues. CDR3 bases: TGTGCCACCACGGACGGGGGGCTCAACACCGGGGAGCTGTTTTTT. It encodes CATTDGGLNTGELFF.

The V and J genes are TRBV6-1 and TRBJ1-1; unclear D gene. With 6 bases removed from V and 1 base from J, the gap between germline ends came to 9 bases. The germline gives CDR1 MNHNS, CDR2 SASEGT. The CDR3 is 13 amino acids. The CDR3 bases are TGTGCCAGCAGCGCGAGGGAGAACACTGAAGCTTTCTTT. Translation: CASSARENTEAFF.

V is TRBV19 and J is TRBJ2-2; 7 bases agree with TRBD2. The J segment lost 7 bases and the V segment lost 5 bases, leaving 7 bases of the junction unmatched. The CDR3 is 14 residues long. Germline-derived CDR1 and CDR2 are LNHDA and SQIVND (reference sequence). CDR3 loop: CASSLGLDIGELFF. The CDR3 nucleotides read TGTGCCAGTAGTCTCGGACTAGATATCGGGGAGCTGTTTTTT.

This clone showed up just once. V usage is TRBV18 and J usage is TRBJ1-1; D might be TRBD1 (5 bases). The CDR3 is 14 residues long. Germline CDR1 and CDR2: KGHSH and LQKENI. V gave up 3 bases and J gave up 3 bases, with 11 bases separating them. CDR3 nucleotide sequence: TGTGCCAGCTCACCTTACAGGTCCGACACTGAAGCTTTCTTT. It is translated as CASSPYRSDTEAFF.

The V gene is TRBV29-1, the J gene TRBJ2-5, with D hard to call. Germline-derived CDR1 and CDR2 are SQVTM and ANQGSEA. V was shortened by 6 bases and J by 5 bases, with 10 bases between the two germline ends. The CDR3 has 11 residues. CDR3 in amino acids: CSVHDGETQYF. CDR3 bases: TGCAGCGTCCACGACGGGGAGACCCAGTACTTC.

The DNA of the CDR3 is TGTGCCAGCAGTGACTACGGGAAGGGCCACGAGCAGTACTTC. Residues: CASSDYGKGHEQYF. V is TRBV6-1 and J is TRBJ2-7; perhaps TRBD2 as D (5 bases). The CDR3 is 14 residues long. V lost 3 bases and J 5 bases, leaving 14 bases between the germline ends. Germline loops: CDR1 MNHNS, CDR2 SASEGT.

A single count supports this clone. The CDR3 region is CASSLGRTSDEQYF. CDR3 bases: TGCGCCAGCAGCCTCGGGAGGACCAGCGACGAGCAGTACTTC. The rearrangement links TRBV4-1 to TRBJ2-7, with 7 bases lining up with TRBD2. V was pared by 4 bases and J by 5 bases, with 8 bases of the junction left unmatched. This CDR3 has 14 residues. Looked up from germline, CDR1 is MGHRA and CDR2 is YSYEKL.

The DNA for the CDR3 is TGTGCCAGTACCGACGGGTACACCGGGGAGCTGTTTTTT. It yields the protein CASTDGYTGELFF. This sequence joins TRBV19 and TRBJ2-2; D call uncertain. The germline gives CDR1 LNHDA, CDR2 SQIVND (reference sequence). The V end was cut by 7 bases, the J end by 3 bases, with 9 bases between. This CDR3 has 13 amino acids.

With regard to this clone: The sample has other DNA sequences that encode this CDR3 too. This chain connects TRBV5-1 to TRBJ2-1; the match to TRBD2 covers 9 bases. Germline V gene data show CDR1 as SGHRS and CDR2 as YFSETQ. CDR3 length: 15 residues. The V and J ends lost 2 bases and 2 bases, in that order; junction bases with no gene match: 2. The CDR3 loop is CASSLLAGTYNEQFF. The CDR3 bases are TGCGCCAGCAGCTTACTAGCGGGTACCTACAATGAGCAGTTCTTC.

V usage is TRBV28 and J usage is TRBJ1-1; weak D call: TRBD1 (5 bases). Trimming cost V 5 bases and J 6 bases, with 16 bases left between them. The germline gives CDR1 MDHEN, CDR2 SYDVKM. The CDR3 spans 14 residues. CDR3 nucleotide sequence: TGTGCCAGCAGTCAATCCGGGGGGTACGCTGAAGCTTTCTTT. This codes for CASSQSGGYAEAFF.

The chain recombines TRBV19 with TRBJ2-7; 8 nucleotides agree with TRBD2. Germline V gene lookup returns CDR1 LNHDA and CDR2 SQIVND (reference sequence). The CDR3 is 15 residues long. V lost 5 bases and J lost 0; bases outside the gene matches: 6. CDR3 in amino acids: CASSPRAGASYEQYF. The CDR3 DNA sequence: TGTGCCAGTAGTCCCCGAGCGGGAGCCTCCTACGAGCAGTACTTC.

The chain recombines TRBV18 with TRBJ1-2; tentative D call: TRBD1 (6 bases). CDR1 and CDR2 from the germline V gene are KGHSH and LQKENI. V lost 3 bases and J 4 bases, leaving 12 bases between the germline ends. This CDR3 contains 14 residues. CDR3 sequence: CASSPLKDSYGYTF. In DNA, the CDR3 is TGTGCCAGCTCACCTCTCAAGGACAGCTATGGCTACACCTTC.